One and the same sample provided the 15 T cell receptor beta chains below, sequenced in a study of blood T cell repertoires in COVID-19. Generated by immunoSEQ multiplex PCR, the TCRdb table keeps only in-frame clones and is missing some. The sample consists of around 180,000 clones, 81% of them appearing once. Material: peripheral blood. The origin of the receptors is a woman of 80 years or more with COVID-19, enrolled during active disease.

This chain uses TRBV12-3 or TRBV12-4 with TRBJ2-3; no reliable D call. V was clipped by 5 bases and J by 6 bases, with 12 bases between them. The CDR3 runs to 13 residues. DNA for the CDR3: TGTGCCAGCAGTCGGGTCCCCTCGGATACGCAGTATTTT. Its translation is CASSRVPSDTQYF.

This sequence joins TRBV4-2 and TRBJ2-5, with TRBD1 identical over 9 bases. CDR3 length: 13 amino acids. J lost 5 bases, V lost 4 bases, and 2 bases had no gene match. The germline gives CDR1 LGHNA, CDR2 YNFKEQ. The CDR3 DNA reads TGTGCCAGCAGCCGGGGACAGGGCGAGACCCAGTACTTC. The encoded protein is CASSRGQGETQYF.

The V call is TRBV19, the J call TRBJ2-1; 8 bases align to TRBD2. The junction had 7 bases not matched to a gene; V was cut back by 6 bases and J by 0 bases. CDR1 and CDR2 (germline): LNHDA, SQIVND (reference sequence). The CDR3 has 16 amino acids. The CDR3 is CASRETSVSSYNEQFF. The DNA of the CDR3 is TGTGCCAGTAGAGAGACTAGCGTGAGCTCCTACAATGAGCAGTTCTTC.

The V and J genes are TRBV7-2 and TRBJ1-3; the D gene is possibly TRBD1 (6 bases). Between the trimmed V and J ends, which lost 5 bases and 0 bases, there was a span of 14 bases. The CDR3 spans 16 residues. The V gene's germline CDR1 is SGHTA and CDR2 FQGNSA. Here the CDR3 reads CASSPGAASSGNTIYF. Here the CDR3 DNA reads TGTGCCAGCAGCCCAGGGGCAGCCAGCTCTGGAAACACCATATATTTT.

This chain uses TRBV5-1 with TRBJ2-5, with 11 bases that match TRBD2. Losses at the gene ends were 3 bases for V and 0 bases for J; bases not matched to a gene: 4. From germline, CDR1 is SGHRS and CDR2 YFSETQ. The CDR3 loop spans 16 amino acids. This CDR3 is CASSSLAGGYQETQYF. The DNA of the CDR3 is TGCGCCAGCAGCTCCTTAGCGGGGGGGTACCAAGAGACCCAGTACTTC.

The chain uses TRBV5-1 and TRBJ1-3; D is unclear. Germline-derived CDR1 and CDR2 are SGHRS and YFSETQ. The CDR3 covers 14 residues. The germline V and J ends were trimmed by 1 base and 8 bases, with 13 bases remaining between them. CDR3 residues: CASSLISREDTIYF. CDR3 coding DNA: TGCGCCAGCAGCTTGATATCCAGAGAGGACACCATATATTTT.

CDR3 coding DNA: TGCGCCAGCAGTATAACGGGACAGGGGGCGTGGGGCACTGAAGCTTTCTTT. It is translated as CASSITGQGAWGTEAFF. This rearrangement joins TRBV5-1 to TRBJ1-1; 12 nucleotides match TRBD1. With V trimmed by 5 bases and J by 4 bases, 12 bases remained unmatched. Germline CDR1 and CDR2: SGHRS and YFSETQ. The CDR3 consists of 17 residues.

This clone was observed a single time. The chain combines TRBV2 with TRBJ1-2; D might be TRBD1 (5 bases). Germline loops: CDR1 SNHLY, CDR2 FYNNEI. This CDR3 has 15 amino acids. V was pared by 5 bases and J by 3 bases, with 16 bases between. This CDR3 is CASSYLQATDYGYTF. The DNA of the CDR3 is TGTGCCAGCAGTTACCTACAGGCGACGGACTATGGCTACACCTTC.

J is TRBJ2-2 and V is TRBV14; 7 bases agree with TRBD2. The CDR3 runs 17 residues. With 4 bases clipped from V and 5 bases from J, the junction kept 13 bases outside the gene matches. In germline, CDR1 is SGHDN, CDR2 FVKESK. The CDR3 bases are TGTGCCAGCAGCCCCTCCGTAGGACTAGTTTTTACCGGGGAGCTGTTTTTT. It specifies CASSPSVGLVFTGELFF.

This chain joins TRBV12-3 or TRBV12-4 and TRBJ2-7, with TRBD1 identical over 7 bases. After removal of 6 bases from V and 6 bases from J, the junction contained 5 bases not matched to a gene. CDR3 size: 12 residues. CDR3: CASSTTGVEQYF. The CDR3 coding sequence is TGTGCCAGCAGCACCACAGGGGTCGAGCAGTACTTC.

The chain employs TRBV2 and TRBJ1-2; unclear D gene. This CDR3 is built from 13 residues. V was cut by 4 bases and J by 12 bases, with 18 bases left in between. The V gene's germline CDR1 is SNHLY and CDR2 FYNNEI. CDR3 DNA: TGTGCCAGCAGTGTGGAGGGTCCTCGTTTACACACCTTC. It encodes CASSVEGPRLHTF.

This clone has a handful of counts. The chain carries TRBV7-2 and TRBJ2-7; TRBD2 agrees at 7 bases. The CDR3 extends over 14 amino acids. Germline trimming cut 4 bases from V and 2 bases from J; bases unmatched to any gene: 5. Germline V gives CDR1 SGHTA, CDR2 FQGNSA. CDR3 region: CASSSSGIPYEQYF. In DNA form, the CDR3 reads TGTGCCAGCAGCTCCAGCGGGATCCCCTACGAGCAGTACTTC.

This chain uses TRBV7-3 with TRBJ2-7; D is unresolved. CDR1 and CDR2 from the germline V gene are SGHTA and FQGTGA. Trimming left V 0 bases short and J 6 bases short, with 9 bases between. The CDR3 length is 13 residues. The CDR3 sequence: CASSLTAPGEQYF. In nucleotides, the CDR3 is TGTGCCAGCAGCTTAACCGCGCCCGGCGAGCAGTACTTC.

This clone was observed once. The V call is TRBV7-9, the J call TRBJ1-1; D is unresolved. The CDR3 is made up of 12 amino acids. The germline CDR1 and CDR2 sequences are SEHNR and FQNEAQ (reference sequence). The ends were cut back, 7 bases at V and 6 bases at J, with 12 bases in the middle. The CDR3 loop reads CASTTKSSEAFF. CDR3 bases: TGTGCCAGCACCACAAAAAGCTCTGAAGCTTTCTTT. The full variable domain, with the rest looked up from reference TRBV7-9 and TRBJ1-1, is DTGVSQNPRHKITKRGQNVTFRCDPISEHNRLYWYRQTLGQGPEFLTYFQNEAQLEKSRLLSDRFSAERPKGSFSTLEIQRTEQGDSAMYLCASTTKSSEAFFGQGTRLTVV.

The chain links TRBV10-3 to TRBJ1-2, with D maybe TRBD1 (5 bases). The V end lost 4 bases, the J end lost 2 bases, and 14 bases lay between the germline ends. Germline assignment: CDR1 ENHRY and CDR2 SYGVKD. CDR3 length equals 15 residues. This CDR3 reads CAISALGGLNYGYTF. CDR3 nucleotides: TGTGCCATCAGTGCCCTCGGGGGACTAAACTATGGCTACACCTTC.